This T cell receptor (beta chain) was recovered during a study of T cell responses to AZD1222 COVID-19 vaccine listed by TCRdb under 2021. Some background on the complete study: TCR sequencing covered 233 trial participants: 200 to 220 given two doses of AZD1222 and 26 given two doses of MenACWY control vaccine. Enrollment into the trials was organized by age into subgroups of 18-55, 56-69 and 70-plus years, and those subgroups contained roughly 140, 27 and 60 TCR-sequenced participants, respectively. Overall study results and their limits: Participants were mostly white British and included more females than males, and it was suggested by the authors that clonal diversity may have been underestimated. Nearly half of unique spike-specific TCRs reportedly recognized epitopes outside regions mutated in the B.1.351 and B.1.1.7 variants. The whole spike protein was spanned by vaccine-associated CD4 TCRs, and dominant responses were seen in regions 160-218 and 743-854. Spike-specific TCR breadth and depth rose significantly after two AZD1222 doses compared with day 0 and with MenACWY recipients. Because no day 14 peak-response samples were available, repertoires were characterized only after the peak T cell response. Conclusions about previously exposed vaccinees were limited because only a handful of AZD1222 recipients were SARS-CoV-2 seropositive at baseline. In the small 56-69-year group, the increase in depth fell short of significance, most likely because of low power.

Note on this clone: The antigen it recognizes is unknown. Per-base quality was not reported, and no clone a single base away is much larger than it.

The time point label, read with the paper, signifies: about 28 days (+/-7) after the second vaccine dose. Taken with the paper, the label for treatment or condition translates to: meningococcal conjugate vaccine given as trial control. Samples from vaccinated people were obtained from the UK trials COV001 and COV002, which included a single-blind randomized controlled phase 2/3 trial of AZD1222 (ChAdOx1 nCoV-19) in healthy adults. Trial participant PBMC samples were collected at day 0 and day 28 after the second dose for TCRbeta chain sequencing. The CDR3 regions of human TCRbeta chains were subjected to immunosequencing. Turning to the authors' computational methods: Repertoire TCRs were matched against a reference library of SARS-CoV-2-specific TCRs generated with the MIRA antigen-specificity platform. Breadth was defined as the fraction of unique TCRs that were SARS-CoV-2-associated, and depth was defined as the fraction of total T cells that were SARS-CoV-2-associated. Each spike-specific TCR was assigned to its reactive spike region and to a CD4 or CD8 class using the MIRA data. Log10-transformed breadth and depth values were compared by one-way ANOVA with Sidak's multiple comparisons tests. TCRdb took this table from immuneACCESS and kept in-frame rearrangements with V and J called. Such tables lack part of the clones; where checked against another copy, unresolved V genes explain under half of the gap, and the rest is unexplained. The V and J calls and clone size were taken over from that table, and D and trimming were inferred from the DNA. The sample table holds around 140,000 clones, of which 91% were seen once. 7.5% to 8% of the sample lies in the top ten.

CDR1 and CDR2, looked up from the germline V gene (reference sequence), are LNHDA and SQIVND. Spanning cysteine to phenylalanine, the CDR3 consists of 12 amino acids. Only the CDR3 DNA stays, 36 bases, in frame from base 1. V is pared back by 3 bases and J by 7 bases, with 9 bases lying between the germline termini. Here the chain combines TRBV19 and TRBJ1-2; no D gene can be assigned with confidence. The TCR sequence derives from an adult who received the MenACWY meningococcal vaccine as a control. Specimen: peripheral blood, collected 28 days after the second dose of the MenACWY control vaccine. The CDR3 region: CASSISDSGYTF. The nucleotide sequence is given as TGTGCCAGTAGTATTTCGGACTCTGGCTACACCTTC.